One and the same sample provided the 23 T cell receptor beta chains below, sequenced in a study of blood T cell repertoires in COVID-19 (TCRdb year 2020). The receptor library was made with the immunoSEQ multiplex PCR assay. TCRdb holds this immuneACCESS table with in-frame rearrangements only. Some clones are missing; in checked studies, unresolved V genes explain under half, and the rest has no known cause. The sample includes about 220,000 clones, with roughly 88% observed a single time. The ten largest clones represent less than 4.5% of the sample. The specimen sequenced was PBMCs or T cells enriched from blood (not recorded which). These receptors came from a woman between 40 and 50 years old with acute COVID-19.

The V and J genes are TRBV10-3 and TRBJ2-3; 8 bases line up with TRBD1. The CDR3 is made up of 16 amino acids. The junction had 9 bases not matched to a gene; V was cut back by 0 bases and J by 7 bases. Germline V gives CDR1 ENHRY, CDR2 SYGVKD. CDR3: CAISESSGQGYYTQYF. The CDR3 coding sequence is TGTGCCATCAGTGAGTCGTCTGGACAGGGATATTATACGCAGTATTTT.

This chain uses TRBV9 with TRBJ1-1; 8 positions match TRBD1. Germline CDR1 reads SGDLS; CDR2 reads YYNGEE. This CDR3 has 13 residues. Trimming took 3 bases from V and 11 from J; bases not matched to a gene: 9. In nucleotides, the CDR3 is TGTGCCAGCAGCGCAGACGGACAGGGAGTCGCTTTCTTT. The encoded protein is CASSADGQGVAFF.

The J gene is TRBJ2-4, the V gene TRBV3-1 (or the pseudogene TRBV3-2); TRBD2 matches 14 bases. J was trimmed by 7 bases and V by 4 bases; bases with no gene match: 6. The CDR3 has 16 residues. Germline CDR1 is LGHDT and CDR2 is YNNKEL (reference sequence). The CDR3 region is CASSRGLAGGQNIQYF. In DNA form, the CDR3 reads TGTGCCAGCAGCCGAGGACTAGCGGGGGGTCAGAACATTCAGTACTTC.

This clone has only a few counts. The chain is built from TRBV19 and TRBJ1-2, with D uncertain. From germline, CDR1 is LNHDA and CDR2 SQIVND (reference sequence). The germline V and J ends were trimmed by 8 bases and 2 bases, with 18 bases remaining between them. The CDR3 spans 15 residues. Here the CDR3 DNA reads TGTGCCAGTCGGGGATTGGATGGGATCAACTATGGCTACACCTTC. Its protein is CASRGLDGINYGYTF.

This rearrangement joins TRBV7-6 to TRBJ2-3; 8 bases are a match to TRBD1. The CDR3 consists of 14 residues. The J segment lost 7 bases and the V segment lost 5 bases, leaving 8 bases of the junction unmatched. Germline assignment: CDR1 SGHVS and CDR2 FNYEAQ. CDR3 sequence (DNA): TGTGCCAGCAGCAATGGACAGGGTCCGAATACGCAGTATTTT. Its protein is CASSNGQGPNTQYF.

In DNA form, the CDR3 reads TGTGCCACCAGTGACTCCTCTCCGCGGGGGGCCTACAATGAGCAGTTCTTC. Protein product: CATSDSSPRGAYNEQFF. The V gene is TRBV24-1, the J gene TRBJ2-1; 8 nucleotides align to TRBD2. CDR3 size: 17 residues. Looked up from germline, CDR1 is KGHDR and CDR2 is SFDVKD. J gave up 2 bases and V 4 bases, and 9 bases lay outside the gene matches.

The rearrangement links TRBV6-1 to TRBJ1-1, with D uncertain. CDR1 is MNHNS and CDR2 is SASEGT in the germline V gene. V lost 4 bases, J lost 0 bases, and 15 bases lay in between. CDR3 length: 16 residues. CDR3 amino acids: CASSGYREGMNTEAFF. In DNA, the CDR3 is TGTGCCAGCAGTGGGTATCGGGAGGGTATGAACACTGAAGCTTTCTTT.

The chain employs TRBV2 and TRBJ1-1; 8 positions agree with TRBD1. J lost 1 base, V lost 6 bases, and 10 bases had no gene match. The V gene's germline CDR1 is SNHLY and CDR2 FYNNEI. The CDR3 spans 16 residues. CDR3 coding DNA: TGTGCCAGCAGCGCGTTATCCGGGACAGGGAACACTGAAGCTTTCTTT. Its translation: CASSALSGTGNTEAFF.

The rearrangement links TRBV7-9 to TRBJ2-1; D possibly corresponds to TRBD1 (6 bases). The germline gives CDR1 SEHNR, CDR2 FQNEAQ (reference sequence). The CDR3 runs to 14 residues. The V end lost 1 base, the J end lost 7 bases, and 11 bases lay between the germline ends. CDR3 in DNA: TGTGCCAGCAGCTTAGAAGACAGGAGAAATGAGCAGTTCTTC. It codes for CASSLEDRRNEQFF.

The chain employs TRBV27 and TRBJ1-2, with 9 bases fitting TRBD1. Trimming cost V 5 bases and J 8 bases; bases outside gene matches: 6. The V gene's germline CDR1 is MNHEY and CDR2 SMNVEV (reference sequence). This CDR3 spans 13 amino acids. The CDR3 sequence is CASSQGQGGGYTF. The CDR3 bases are TGTGCCAGCAGTCAGGGACAGGGAGGCGGCTACACCTTC.

This clone was observed a few times. The V gene is TRBV19, the J gene TRBJ1-1; no clear D gene. V lost 3 bases and J lost 6, with 8 bases in between. The CDR3 contains 12 residues. CDR1 is LNHDA, CDR2 SQIVND, per germline (reference sequence). CDR3 coding DNA: TGTGCCAGTAGTATTAGCATCGCTGAAGCTTTCTTT. Translating it yields CASSISIAEAFF. The full variable domain, in which reference TRBV19 and TRBJ1-1 provide the parts outside the CDR3, is DGGITQSPKYLFRKEGQNVTLSCEQNLNHDAMYWYRQDPGQGLRLIYYSQIVNDFQKGDIAEGYSVSREKKESFPLTVTSAQKNPTAFYLCASSISIAEAFFGQGTRLTVV.

The J gene is TRBJ1-1, the V gene TRBV9; D ambiguous. Germline lookup yields CDR1 SGDLS and CDR2 YYNGEE. The V end was cut by 3 bases, the J end by 4 bases, with 13 bases between. The CDR3 is 14 amino acids. CDR3 sequence reads: CASSGPAIVTEAFF. The DNA of the CDR3 is TGTGCCAGCAGCGGTCCCGCTATAGTCACTGAAGCTTTCTTT.

The chain uses TRBV27 and TRBJ2-3, with D possibly matching TRBD2 (6 bases). With 7 bases removed from V and 3 bases from J, the gap between germline ends came to 14 bases. The V gene's germline CDR1 is MNHEY and CDR2 SMNVEV (reference sequence). CDR3 length: 14 amino acids. The CDR3 reads CASTPGLGTDTQYF. CDR3 sequence (DNA): TGTGCCAGCACCCCGGGACTGGGAACAGATACGCAGTATTTT.

The V gene is TRBV7-9, the J gene TRBJ1-1, with 7 bases aligning to TRBD1. The CDR3 length is 13 residues. V trimming: 6 bases; J trimming: 4 bases; junction bases outside the gene matches: 5. Per germline, CDR1 SEHNR and CDR2 FQNEAQ (reference sequence). CDR3 sequence (DNA): TGTGCCAGCAGAGACAGGGAGAGCACTGAAGCTTTCTTT. Protein sequence: CASRDRESTEAFF.

This chain joins TRBV7-7 and TRBJ2-5; 10 nucleotides match TRBD2. The CDR3 sequence is 15 residues long. The trim removed 3 bases at V and 1 base at J, leaving 2 bases unmatched. The V gene's germline CDR1 is SSHAT and CDR2 FNYEAQ (reference sequence). CDR3 bases: TGTGCCAGCAGCTTTAGCGGGGGGACCCAAGAGACCCAGTACTTC. This codes for CASSFSGGTQETQYF.

This chain connects TRBV19 to TRBJ1-1, with TRBD1 as a possible D gene (5 bases). Germline CDR1 is LNHDA and CDR2 is SQIVND (reference sequence). Trimming took 5 bases from V and 1 from J, leaving 8 bases between them. The CDR3 sequence is 13 residues long. This CDR3 is CASSWTTNTEAFF. The CDR3 DNA reads TGTGCCAGTAGTTGGACAACGAACACTGAAGCTTTCTTT. The whole variable domain, filled in from reference TRBV19 and TRBJ1-1, reads DGGITQSPKYLFRKEGQNVTLSCEQNLNHDAMYWYRQDPGQGLRLIYYSQIVNDFQKGDIAEGYSVSREKKESFPLTVTSAQKNPTAFYLCASSWTTNTEAFFGQGTRLTVV.

The rearrangement uses TRBV5-4 and TRBJ1-2; D is ambiguous. V gave up 4 bases and J gave up 8 bases, with 18 bases separating them. Germline V gene sequence: CDR1 SGHNT, CDR2 YYREEE (reference sequence). This CDR3 is 14 amino acids long. The CDR3 spells CASSKKTEDRGYTF. In nucleotides, the CDR3 is TGTGCCAGCAGCAAGAAGACGGAGGATAGGGGCTACACCTTC.

The chain is built from TRBV5-6 and TRBJ1-2; D call uncertain. The CDR3 length is 13 residues. V was pared by 4 bases and J by 8 bases, with 15 bases between. Per germline, CDR1 SGHDT and CDR2 YYEEEE. In nucleotides, the CDR3 is TGTGCCAGCAGCGGGAGCTCTCCCCTGGGCTACACCTTC. Translated, it gives CASSGSSPLGYTF.

V gene TRBV5-1 combines with J gene TRBJ2-3, with TRBD1 matching over 8 bases. The V segment lost 2 bases and the J segment 3 bases; nucleotides outside the gene matches: 5. Per the germline V gene, CDR1 is SGHRS and CDR2 is YFSETQ. This CDR3 is built from 15 residues. CDR3 DNA: TGCGCCAGCAGCTTCGGACAGGGATGGACAGATACGCAGTATTTT. Residues: CASSFGQGWTDTQYF.

CDR3: CASSLPRGGPDTQYF. CDR3 sequence (DNA): TGTGCCAGCAGCTTACCGCGGGGGGGCCCAGATACGCAGTATTTT. The rearrangement uses TRBV11-3 and TRBJ2-3; 9 bases are a match to TRBD2. Losses at the gene ends were 2 bases for V and 4 bases for J; bases not matched to a gene: 4. Looked up from germline, CDR1 is SGHNT and CDR2 is YENEEA. The length of the CDR3 is 15 residues.

The gene calls are TRBV2 and TRBJ1-2; TRBD1 aligns across 10 bases. CDR1 and CDR2 (germline): SNHLY, FYNNEI. There are 17 residues in the CDR3. The V and J ends lost 5 bases and 1 base, in that order; junction bases with no gene match: 10. CDR3 DNA sequence: TGTGCCAGCAGTTCCATAGACAGGGGGCTGCTTAACTATGGCTACACCTTC. Translation: CASSSIDRGLLNYGYTF.

A single count supports this clone. The genes are TRBV7-3 and TRBJ2-5; 8 positions match TRBD2. With V trimmed by 2 bases and J by 5 bases, 7 bases remained unmatched. The germline V gene encodes CDR1 SGHTA and CDR2 FQGTGA. This CDR3 comprises 15 residues. The DNA of the CDR3 is TGTGCCAGCAGCTTAGTAGCGGGGCCTGCGGAGACCCAGTACTTC. Protein product: CASSLVAGPAETQYF.

The chain joins TRBV5-1 to TRBJ2-1; 9 bases fit TRBD1. J gave up 5 bases and V 4 bases, and 7 bases lay outside the gene matches. The CDR3 contains 15 residues. The germline V gene has CDR1 SGHRS and CDR2 YFSETQ. Here the CDR3 reads CASSAGTGWNNEQFF. The CDR3 DNA is TGCGCCAGCAGCGCGGGGACAGGGTGGAACAATGAGCAGTTCTTC.